This T cell receptor (beta chain) was sequenced during a study of brain T cells in children with intractable seizures. The CDR3 runs 16 residues. With 1 base removed from V and 8 bases from J, the gap between germline ends came to 17 bases. CDR1 is SGHAT and CDR2 is FQNNGV in the germline V gene. Worth noting for this clone: What it binds is not known.

Points from the study as a whole: Only CDR3 sequence similarity suggested viral specificity, without known HCMV serostatus.

The protocol was immunoSEQ multiplex PCR, while the TCRdb copy is restricted to in-frame clones and leaves out a portion. The sample has some 80,000 clones, around 91% seen once; the top ten hold around 24%. The sample here was peripheral blood, taken at surgery. The TCR originated in a girl aged 2-15 years with Rasmussen encephalitis and intractable seizures. The chain links TRBV11-2 to TRBJ1-4; D not resolved. The CDR3 bases are TGTGCCAGCAGCTTAGGATTGGGAATGGGTCGAGAAAAACTGTTTTTT. It translates to CASSLGLGMGREKLFF.